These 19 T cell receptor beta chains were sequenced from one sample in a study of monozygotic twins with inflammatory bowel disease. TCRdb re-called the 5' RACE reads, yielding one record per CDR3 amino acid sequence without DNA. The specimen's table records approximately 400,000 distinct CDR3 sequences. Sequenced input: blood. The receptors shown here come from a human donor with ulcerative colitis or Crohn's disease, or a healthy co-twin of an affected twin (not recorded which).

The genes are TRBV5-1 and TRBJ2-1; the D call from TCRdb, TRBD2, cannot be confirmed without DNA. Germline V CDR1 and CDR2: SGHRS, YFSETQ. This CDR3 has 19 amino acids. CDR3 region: CASSSLAGAVMSSYNEQFF.

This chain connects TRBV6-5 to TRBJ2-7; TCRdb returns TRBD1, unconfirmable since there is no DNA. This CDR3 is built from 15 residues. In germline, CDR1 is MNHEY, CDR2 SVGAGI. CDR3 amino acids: CVSSYPGQGFGEQYF.

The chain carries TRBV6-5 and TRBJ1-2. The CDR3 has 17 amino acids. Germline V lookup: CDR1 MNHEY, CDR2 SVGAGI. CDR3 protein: CASTPPARLAVGGGYTF.

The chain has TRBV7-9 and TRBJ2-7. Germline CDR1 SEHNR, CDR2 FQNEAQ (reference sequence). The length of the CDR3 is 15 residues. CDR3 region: CASRPLDLRNYEQYF. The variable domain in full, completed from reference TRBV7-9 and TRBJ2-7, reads DTGVSQNPRHKITKRGQNVTFRCDPISEHNRLYWYRQTLGQGPEFLTYFQNEAQLEKSRLLSDRFSAERPKGSFSTLEIQRTEQGDSAMYLCASRPLDLRNYEQYFGPGTRLTVT.

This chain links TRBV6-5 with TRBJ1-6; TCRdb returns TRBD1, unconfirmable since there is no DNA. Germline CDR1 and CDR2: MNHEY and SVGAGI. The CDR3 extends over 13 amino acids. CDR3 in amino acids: CASSQGYNSPLHF.

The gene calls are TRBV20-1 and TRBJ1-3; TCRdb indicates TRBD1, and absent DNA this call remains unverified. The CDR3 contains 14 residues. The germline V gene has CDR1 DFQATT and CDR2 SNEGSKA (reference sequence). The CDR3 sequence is CSARRDGTGNTIYF.

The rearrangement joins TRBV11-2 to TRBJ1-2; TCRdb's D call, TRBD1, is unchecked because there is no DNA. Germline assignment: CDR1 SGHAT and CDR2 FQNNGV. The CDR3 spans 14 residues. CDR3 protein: CASSSVGQLYGYTF.

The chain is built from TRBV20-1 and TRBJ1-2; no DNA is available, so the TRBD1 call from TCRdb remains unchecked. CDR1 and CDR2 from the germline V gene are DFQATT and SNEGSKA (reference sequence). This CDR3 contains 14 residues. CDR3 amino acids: CSARAQGPNYGYTF.

CDR3 protein: CSARALGLPNSYEQYF. This rearrangement joins TRBV20-1 to TRBJ2-7; TCRdb outputs TRBD2, but without DNA this stays unchecked. CDR3 length: 16 residues. Germline CDR1 and CDR2: DFQATT and SNEGSKA (reference sequence).

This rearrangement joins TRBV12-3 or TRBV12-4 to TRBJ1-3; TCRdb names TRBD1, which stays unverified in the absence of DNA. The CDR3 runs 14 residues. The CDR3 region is CASSPQGLGNTIYF.

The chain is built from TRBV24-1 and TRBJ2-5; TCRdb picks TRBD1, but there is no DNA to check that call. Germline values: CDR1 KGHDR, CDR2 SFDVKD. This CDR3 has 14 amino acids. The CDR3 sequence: CATSGTALQETQYF.

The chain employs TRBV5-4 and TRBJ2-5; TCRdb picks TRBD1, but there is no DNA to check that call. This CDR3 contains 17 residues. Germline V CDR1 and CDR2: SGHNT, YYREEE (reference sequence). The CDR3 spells CASSSLRGGRNQETQYF. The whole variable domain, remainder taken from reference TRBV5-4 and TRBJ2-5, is ETGVTQSPTHLIKTRGQQVTLRCSSQSGHNTVSWYQQALGQGPQFIFQYYREEENGRGNFPPRFSGLQFPNYSSELNVNALELDDSALYLCASSSLRGGRNQETQYFGPGTRLLVL.

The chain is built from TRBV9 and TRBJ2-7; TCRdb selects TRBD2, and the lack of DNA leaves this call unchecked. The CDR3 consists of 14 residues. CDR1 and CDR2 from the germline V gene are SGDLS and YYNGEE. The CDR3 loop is CASSGGLAQYEQYF.

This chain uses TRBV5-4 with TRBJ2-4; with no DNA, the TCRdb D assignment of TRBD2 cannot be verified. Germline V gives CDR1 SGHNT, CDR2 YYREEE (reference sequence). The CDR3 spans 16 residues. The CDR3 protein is CASSFYGWASENIQYF.

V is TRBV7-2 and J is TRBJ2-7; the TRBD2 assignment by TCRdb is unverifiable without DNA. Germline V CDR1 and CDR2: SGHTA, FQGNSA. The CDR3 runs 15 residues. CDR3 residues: CASSSRLAASYEQYF.

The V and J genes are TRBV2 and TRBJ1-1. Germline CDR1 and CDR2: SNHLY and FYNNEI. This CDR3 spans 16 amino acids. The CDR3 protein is CASSERGSRRNTEAFF.

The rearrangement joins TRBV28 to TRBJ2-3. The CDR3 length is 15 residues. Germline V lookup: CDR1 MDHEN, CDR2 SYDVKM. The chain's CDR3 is CASRPPTPQLDTQYF.

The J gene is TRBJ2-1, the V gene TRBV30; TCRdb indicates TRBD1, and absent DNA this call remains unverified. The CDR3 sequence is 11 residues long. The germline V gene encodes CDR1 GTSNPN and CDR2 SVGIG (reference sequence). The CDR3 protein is CAWSGGYEQFF.

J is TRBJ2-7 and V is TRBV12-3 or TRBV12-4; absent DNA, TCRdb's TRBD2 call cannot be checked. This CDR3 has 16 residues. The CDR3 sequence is CASSPTGPAGAYEQYF.